Sequencing of this TCR beta chain was carried out in a study of blood T cell repertoires in COVID-19. For the study at large: Samples of COVID-19 (acute and convalescent) were obtained from the United States, Italy and Spain. The analysed material was cDNA or gDNA that came from T cells, B-cell-depleted T cells, or PBMCs.

The CDR3 spans 13 residues. Trimming took 6 bases from V and 6 from J, leaving 15 bases between them. The germline gives CDR1 MNHEY, CDR2 SMNVEV (reference sequence). In the original processing: Reference gene primer amplification in the assay estimated nucleated cell counts. This table comes from immunoSEQ multiplex PCR, and its TCRdb copy is limited to in-frame clones, with some not included. V and J calls plus clone size are reproduced from that table; the DNA served to infer D and trimming. The profile covers 25,000 to 30,000 clones, with less than 80% appearing a single time and around 20% taken by the ten largest.

Sequencing was performed on peripheral blood. The receptor was derived from a boy between 2 and 10 years old with active or convalescent COVID-19. The chain joins TRBV27 to TRBJ2-7; D is unresolved. CDR3 amino acids: CASRSLTFSEQYF. The CDR3, as DNA: TGTGCCAGCAGGTCCCTTACCTTTAGCGAGCAGTACTTC.